The 15 T cell receptor beta chains below come from one sample, sequenced in a study of neurological immune-mediated disorders. Each CDR3 protein gets one entry after TCRdb re-called the 5' RACE reads with MiXCR. The sample consists of over 40,000 distinct CDR3 sequences, roughly 6.3% of them appearing once. Material for sequencing was CD4+ T cells from blood. These receptors were taken from a woman aged 40 to 50 in good health.

This clonotype was counted ten times or more. The chain couples TRBV20-1 to TRBJ1-4; the D gene is possibly TRBD1 (5 bases). Per the germline V gene, CDR1 is DFQATT and CDR2 is SNEGSKA (reference sequence). The germline V and J ends were trimmed by 3 bases and 0 bases, with 11 bases remaining between them. This CDR3 spans 15 amino acids. CDR3 amino acids: CSASPGGATNEKLFF. The CDR3 DNA sequence: TGCAGTGCTAGCCCCGGGGGGGCAACTAATGAAAAACTGTTTTTT.

This clonotype was recorded many times. This chain uses TRBV7-9 with TRBJ2-6, with a tentative D call TRBD2 (6 bases). CDR3 length: 18 residues. Germline-derived CDR1 and CDR2 are SEHNR and FQNEAQ (reference sequence). Trimming cost V 7 bases and J 0 bases, with 19 bases left between them. The CDR3, as DNA: TGTGCCAGCAATAGAGGTGGGAGGACCTCCTCTGGGGCCAACGTCCTGACTTTC. Encoded protein: CASNRGGRTSSGANVLTF.

This clonotype was counted ten times or more. In nucleotides, the CDR3 is TGTGCCAGCAGCCTTACGAGGGGACACCTTAGCAATCAGCCCCAGCATTTT. This gives the protein CASSLTRGHLSNQPQHF. The V call is TRBV7-2, the J call TRBJ1-5; perhaps TRBD1 as D (6 bases). Trimming stripped 5 bases from V and 0 bases from J, with 17 bases between. The CDR3 consists of 17 residues. CDR1 SGHTA and CDR2 FQGNSA come from the germline V gene.

This clonotype was picked up many times. The chain couples TRBV7-8 to TRBJ1-5; 7 positions agree with TRBD1. The V and J ends lost 5 bases and 11 bases, in that order; junction bases with no gene match: 12. CDR3 size: 14 residues. Germline V gene data show CDR1 as SGHVS and CDR2 as FQNEAQ. The CDR3 spells CASSLAEGAKAQHF. The DNA for the CDR3 is TGTGCCAGCAGCCTCGCCGAGGGGGCGAAGGCCCAGCATTTT.

This clonotype occurred many times. The chain has TRBV29-1 and TRBJ2-5; TRBD2 agrees at 7 bases. CDR1 and CDR2 from the germline V gene are SQVTM and ANQGSEA. The CDR3 spans 13 residues. V trimming: 3 bases; J trimming: 4 bases; junction bases outside the gene matches: 5. CDR3 loop: CSVEVGGVETQYF. CDR3 nucleotide sequence: TGCAGCGTTGAGGTGGGAGGGGTAGAGACCCAGTACTTC. The complete variable domain, with remaining parts taken from reference TRBV29-1 and TRBJ2-5, reads SAVISQKPSRDICQRGTSLTIQCQVDSQVTMMFWYRQQPGQSLTLIATANQGSEATYESGFVIDKFPISRPNLTFSTLTVSNMSPEDSSIYLCSVEVGGVETQYFGPGTRLLVL.

This clonotype showed up many times. This chain's CDR3 is CASSYGTGPGNEQFF. In DNA, the CDR3 is TGTGCCAGCAGTTATGGGACTGGGCCGGGCAATGAGCAGTTCTTC. This chain links TRBV6-5 with TRBJ2-1, with D possibly TRBD2 on 6 matching bases. CDR3 length equals 15 residues. With 3 bases removed from V and 6 bases from J, the gap between germline ends came to 15 bases. From germline, CDR1 is MNHEY and CDR2 SVGAGI.

This clonotype has a count of ten or more. The chain employs TRBV5-6 and TRBJ1-2; a weak D match, TRBD1 (5 bases). CDR3 length equals 13 residues. Germline CDR1 SGHDT, CDR2 YYEEEE. Trimming took off 6 bases at V and 6 bases at J, with 15 bases between the two ends. The CDR3 DNA reads as TGTGCCAGCACCACCCGGGACCCGCATGGCTACACCTTC. It codes for CASTTRDPHGYTF.

This clonotype showed up just a few times. The chain uses TRBV6-6 and TRBJ2-1; D is uncertain. The germline gives CDR1 MNHNY, CDR2 SVGAGI (reference sequence). Trimming cost V 4 bases and J 3 bases, with 10 bases left between them. CDR3 length: 14 residues. Written as DNA, the CDR3 is TGTGCCAGCAGTTCCGCGGATAACTACAATGAGCAGTTCTTC. Amino acid sequence: CASSSADNYNEQFF.

The table lists this clonotype with many counts. The V gene is TRBV20-1, the J gene TRBJ2-7, with TRBD2 identical over 7 bases. CDR1 is DFQATT, CDR2 SNEGSKA, per germline (reference sequence). J gave up 3 bases and V 3 bases, and 5 bases lay outside the gene matches. CDR3 length: 13 amino acids. The CDR3 DNA is TGCAGTGCTAGGGGGGACTATGTCTACGAGCAGTACTTC. It is translated as CSARGDYVYEQYF.

At least ten counts were recorded for this clonotype. The genes are TRBV20-1 and TRBJ2-5; 15 bases align to TRBD2. The CDR3 length is 17 residues. Looked up from germline, CDR1 is DFQATT and CDR2 is SNEGSKA (reference sequence). V shed 6 bases and J 5 bases; nucleotides not matched to a gene: 13. CDR3 residues: CSAPGLAGGPKRETQYF. The CDR3, as DNA: TGCAGTGCCCCCGGACTAGCGGGAGGGCCAAAGAGGGAGACCCAGTACTTC.

In its sample, this clonotype was seen many times. The V call is TRBV6-1, the J call TRBJ2-1, with 9 bases fitting TRBD2. Germline-derived CDR1 and CDR2 are MNHNS and SASEGT. This CDR3 has 15 amino acids. V lost 4 bases and J lost 6; bases outside the gene matches: 7. The CDR3 sequence is CASSARSSGSNEQFF. In nucleotides, the CDR3 is TGTGCCAGCAGTGCCCGGAGTAGCGGGAGCAATGAGCAGTTCTTC.

This clonotype was found many times. The chain carries TRBV29-1 and TRBJ1-1; the D gene is possibly TRBD1 (5 bases). Germline V CDR1 and CDR2: SQVTM, ANQGSEA. This CDR3 has 13 amino acids. Trimming removed 7 bases at V and 0 bases at J, with 12 bases between. As DNA, the CDR3 is TGCAGCGCTCGGGGGGGGATGAACACTGAAGCTTTCTTT. Translating gives CSARGGMNTEAFF.

This clonotype was seen at least ten times. V and J are TRBV5-1 and TRBJ2-2, with TRBD2 identical over 13 bases. This CDR3 contains 15 residues. The V and J ends lost 3 bases and 6 bases, in that order; junction bases with no gene match: 2. Germline assignment: CDR1 SGHRS and CDR2 YFSETQ. CDR3 DNA: TGCGCCAGCAGCTGGACTAGCGGGAGTGCCGGGGAGCTGTTTTTT. The encoded protein is CASSWTSGSAGELFF.

This clonotype was detected ten times or more. The chain has TRBV7-9 and TRBJ2-3; D is undetermined. The V and J ends lost 1 base and 2 bases respectively, with 7 bases between them. Looked up from germline, CDR1 is SEHNR and CDR2 is FQNEAQ (reference sequence). The CDR3 length is 14 residues. CDR3 bases: TGTGCCAGCAGCTTAGATAGGGACACAGATACGCAGTATTTT. As protein: CASSLDRDTDTQYF.

This clonotype appeared many times. The chain uses TRBV7-2 and TRBJ2-2, with 7 bases aligning to TRBD2. CDR1 is SGHTA, CDR2 FQGNSA, per germline. V was clipped by 0 bases and J by 4 bases; unmatched bases: 5. The CDR3 spans 16 residues. The CDR3: CASSLAPTSRTGELFF. The CDR3, as DNA: TGTGCCAGCAGCTTAGCGCCGACTAGCCGCACCGGGGAGCTGTTTTTT.